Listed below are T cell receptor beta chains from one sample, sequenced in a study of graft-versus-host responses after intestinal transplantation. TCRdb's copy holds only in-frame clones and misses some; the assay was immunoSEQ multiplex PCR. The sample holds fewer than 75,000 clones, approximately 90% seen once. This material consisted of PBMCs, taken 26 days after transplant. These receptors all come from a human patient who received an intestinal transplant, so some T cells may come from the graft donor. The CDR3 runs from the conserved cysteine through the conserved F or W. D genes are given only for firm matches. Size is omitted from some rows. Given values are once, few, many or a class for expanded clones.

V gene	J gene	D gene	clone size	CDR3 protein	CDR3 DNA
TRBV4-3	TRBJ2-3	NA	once	CASSSESSGTDTQYF	TGCGCCAGCAGCTCAGAATCTAGCGGCACAGATACGCAGTATTTT
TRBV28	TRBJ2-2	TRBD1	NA	CASSSTTGSNTGELFF	TGTGCCAGCAGTTCAACGACAGGGAGTAACACCGGGGAGCTGTTTTTT
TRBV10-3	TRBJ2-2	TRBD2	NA	CAINTGTSGGAPGELFF	TGTGCCATCAACACCGGGACTAGCGGGGGGGCACCCGGGGAGCTGTTTTTT
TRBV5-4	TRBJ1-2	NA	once	CASSLEQGFWPGYTF	TGTGCCAGCAGCTTAGAGCAGGGATTTTGGCCTGGCTACACCTTC
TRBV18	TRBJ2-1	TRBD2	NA	CASSPLAGPFYNEQFF	TGTGCCAGCTCCCCTCTAGCGGGGCCCTTCTACAATGAGCAGTTCTTC
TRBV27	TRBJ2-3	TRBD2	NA	CASSPAGGYTDTQYF	TGTGCCAGCAGCCCAGCGGGGGGATACACAGATACGCAGTATTTT
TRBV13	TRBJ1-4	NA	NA	CASSRREERNEKLFF	TGTGCCAGCAGCCGACGTGAGGAGCGGAATGAAAAACTGTTTTTT
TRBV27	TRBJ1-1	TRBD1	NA	CASRIQGANTEAFF	TGTGCCAGCAGGATACAGGGGGCGAACACTGAAGCTTTCTTT
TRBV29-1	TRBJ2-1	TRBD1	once	CSVDGTVYNEQFF	TGCAGCGTCGACGGGACAGTGTACAATGAGCAGTTCTTC
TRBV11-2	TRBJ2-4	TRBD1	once	CASSWDRDIQYF	TGTGCCAGCAGCTGGGACAGGGACATTCAGTACTTC
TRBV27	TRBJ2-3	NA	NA	CASSAWTGEASDTQYF	TGTGCCAGCAGTGCATGGACGGGGGAAGCCTCAGATACGCAGTATTTT
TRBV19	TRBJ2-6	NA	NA	CASSKQWFGNVLTF	TGTGCCAGTAGTAAACAGTGGTTTGGCAACGTCCTGACTTTC
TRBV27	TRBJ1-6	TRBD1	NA	CASSLRQGYNSPLHF	TGTGCCAGCAGTTTAAGACAGGGCTATAATTCACCCCTCCACTTT
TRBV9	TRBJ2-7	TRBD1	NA	CASSVTGGHEQYF	TGTGCCAGCAGCGTCACAGGGGGCCACGAGCAGTACTTC
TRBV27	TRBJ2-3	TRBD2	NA	CASSLFAGAADTQYF	TGTGCCAGCAGTTTATTTGCGGGAGCGGCAGATACGCAGTATTTT
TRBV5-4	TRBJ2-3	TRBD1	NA	CASSLGQGPGDTQYF	TGTGCCAGCAGCTTAGGACAGGGCCCAGGGGATACGCAGTATTTT
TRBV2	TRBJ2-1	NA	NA	CASTLVAAEQFF	TGTGCCAGCACCCTGGTGGCGGCTGAGCAGTTCTTC
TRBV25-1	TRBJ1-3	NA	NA	CASSVTGTDTIYF	TGTGCCAGCAGTGTAACAGGGACGGACACCATATATTTT
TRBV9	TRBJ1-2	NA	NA	CASSVGGGEYYGYTF	TGTGCCAGCAGCGTAGGAGGGGGGGAGTATTATGGCTACACCTTC
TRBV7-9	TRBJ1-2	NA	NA	CASSVELNYGYTF	TGTGCCAGCAGCGTAGAACTTAACTATGGCTACACCTTC
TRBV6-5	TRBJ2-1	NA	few	CASSYVLGAEQFF	TGTGCCAGCAGTTACGTACTGGGGGCTGAGCAGTTCTTC
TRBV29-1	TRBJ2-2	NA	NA	CSVEWGVNTGELFF	TGCAGCGTTGAATGGGGAGTTAACACCGGGGAGCTGTTTTTT
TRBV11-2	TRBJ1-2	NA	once	CASSLGGQANYGYTF	TGTGCCAGCAGCCTAGGGGGACAAGCGAACTATGGCTACACCTTC
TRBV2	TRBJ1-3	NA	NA	CASLDRRSGNTIYF	TGTGCCAGCCTCGACAGGAGATCTGGAAACACCATATATTTT
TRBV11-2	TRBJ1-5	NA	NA	CASSLDNVRQNQPQHF	TGTGCCAGCAGCTTAGATAACGTGAGGCAAAATCAGCCCCAGCATTTT